The 9 T cell receptor beta chains reported below all come from one sample, sequenced in a study of CD8 T cells in Susac syndrome. Roughly 0.45 to 1 ug RNA was reverse transcribed with random hexamers. TCRdb fed the immunoSEQ multiplex PCR reads into MiXCR, producing one record per CDR3 protein. The profile shows about 400,000 distinct CDR3 sequences, approximately 89% of them singletons. Sequenced sample: CD8+ T cells from PBMCs. The receptors here all came from a human donor with multiple sclerosis.

In this sample, this clonotype turned up once. V and J are TRBV6-1 and TRBJ2-5; D possibly corresponds to TRBD2 (5 bases). CDR1 is MNHNS and CDR2 is SASEGT in the germline V gene. The CDR3 runs to 13 residues. V lost 8 bases and J 3 bases, leaving 13 bases between the germline ends. CDR3 in DNA: TGTGCCAGCCGAGGACCCGGGGAAGAGACCCAGTACTTC. Its translation: CASRGPGEETQYF.

The chain combines TRBV7-2 with TRBJ1-1; 11 bases line up with TRBD1. The CDR3 has 18 amino acids. The V and J ends lost 4 bases and 7 bases, in that order; junction bases with no gene match: 17. The germline V gene has CDR1 SGHTA and CDR2 FQGNSA. Written as DNA, the CDR3 is TGTGCCAGCAGCTCCCACCCATGGACAGGGGGCAACGGTGATGAAGCTTTCTTT. Protein sequence: CASSSHPWTGGNGDEAFF.

This sequence joins TRBV20-1 and TRBJ2-1; 7 bases fit TRBD2. Per the germline V gene, CDR1 is DFQATT and CDR2 is SNEGSKA (reference sequence). Trimming cost V 0 bases and J 8 bases; bases outside gene matches: 7. The CDR3 is made up of 14 amino acids. The CDR3 sequence is CSARDFLADDEQFF. CDR3 bases: TGCAGTGCTAGAGACTTTCTAGCGGACGATGAGCAGTTCTTC.

This sequence joins TRBV7-2 and TRBJ2-5; tentatively, D is TRBD1 or TRBD2 (5 bases each). Trimming removed 7 bases from V and 2 bases from J, with 20 bases in between. The CDR3 runs 16 residues. Germline V CDR1 and CDR2: SGHTA, FQGNSA. This CDR3 is CASTPPRDGLQETQYF. CDR3 in DNA: TGTGCCAGCACCCCTCCCCGGGACGGACTTCAAGAGACCCAGTACTTC. The full variable domain, in which reference TRBV7-2 and TRBJ2-5 provide the parts outside the CDR3, is GAGVSQSPSNKVTEKGKDVELRCDPISGHTALYWYRQSLGQGLEFLIYFQGNSAPDKSGLPSDRFSAERTGGSVSTLTIQRTQQEDSAVYLCASTPPRDGLQETQYFGPGTRLLVL.

The count of this clonotype is one. The chain employs TRBV13 and TRBJ2-1, with D possibly being TRBD1 (6 bases). Trimming took 5 bases from V and 8 from J, leaving 25 bases between them. Per the germline V gene, CDR1 is PRHDT and CDR2 is FYEKMQ (reference sequence). This CDR3 comprises 17 residues. The CDR3 DNA reads as TGTGCCAGCAGCCCCCCTCAGGCTGAGGGGGAAGTGTATGAGCAGTTCTTC. This translates into CASSPPQAEGEVYEQFF.

The rearrangement uses TRBV19 and TRBJ2-1; the match to TRBD2 covers 10 bases. The CDR3 runs 15 residues. From germline, CDR1 is LNHDA and CDR2 SQIVND (reference sequence). V shed 4 bases, J shed 9 bases, and the junction held 9 bases outside the gene matches. DNA for the CDR3: TGTGCCAGTAGTACCCCTAGCGGGAGCGTCAGTGAGCAGTTCTTC. The encoded protein is CASSTPSGSVSEQFF.

The rearrangement uses TRBV6-1 and TRBJ2-3; 9 bases are shared with TRBD1. CDR3 length: 16 residues. With 3 bases clipped from V and 4 bases from J, the junction kept 8 bases outside the gene matches. The germline V gene encodes CDR1 MNHNS and CDR2 SASEGT. This chain's CDR3 is CASSEFSGTGPDTQYF. The CDR3 coding sequence is TGTGCCAGCAGTGAGTTCTCCGGGACAGGGCCAGATACGCAGTATTTT.

This chain links TRBV5-1 with TRBJ2-7; D is ambiguous. Trimming shortened V by 6 bases and J by 0 bases, and 10 bases separated the two germline ends. CDR3 length equals 13 residues. The germline V gene encodes CDR1 SGHRS and CDR2 YFSETQ. The CDR3 DNA reads TGCGCCAGCAATCCGGACGGCTCCTACGAGCAGTACTTC. Translated: CASNPDGSYEQYF.

This chain joins TRBV6-6 and TRBJ2-1, with 11 bases identical to TRBD2. V gave up 2 bases and J gave up 0 bases; unmatched junction bases: 0. The CDR3 loop spans 16 amino acids. Germline V gene data show CDR1 as MNHNY and CDR2 as SVGAGI (reference sequence). The CDR3 nucleotides read TGTGCCAGCAGTTACACTAGCGGGAGCTCCTACAATGAGCAGTTCTTC. Its protein is CASSYTSGSSYNEQFF.